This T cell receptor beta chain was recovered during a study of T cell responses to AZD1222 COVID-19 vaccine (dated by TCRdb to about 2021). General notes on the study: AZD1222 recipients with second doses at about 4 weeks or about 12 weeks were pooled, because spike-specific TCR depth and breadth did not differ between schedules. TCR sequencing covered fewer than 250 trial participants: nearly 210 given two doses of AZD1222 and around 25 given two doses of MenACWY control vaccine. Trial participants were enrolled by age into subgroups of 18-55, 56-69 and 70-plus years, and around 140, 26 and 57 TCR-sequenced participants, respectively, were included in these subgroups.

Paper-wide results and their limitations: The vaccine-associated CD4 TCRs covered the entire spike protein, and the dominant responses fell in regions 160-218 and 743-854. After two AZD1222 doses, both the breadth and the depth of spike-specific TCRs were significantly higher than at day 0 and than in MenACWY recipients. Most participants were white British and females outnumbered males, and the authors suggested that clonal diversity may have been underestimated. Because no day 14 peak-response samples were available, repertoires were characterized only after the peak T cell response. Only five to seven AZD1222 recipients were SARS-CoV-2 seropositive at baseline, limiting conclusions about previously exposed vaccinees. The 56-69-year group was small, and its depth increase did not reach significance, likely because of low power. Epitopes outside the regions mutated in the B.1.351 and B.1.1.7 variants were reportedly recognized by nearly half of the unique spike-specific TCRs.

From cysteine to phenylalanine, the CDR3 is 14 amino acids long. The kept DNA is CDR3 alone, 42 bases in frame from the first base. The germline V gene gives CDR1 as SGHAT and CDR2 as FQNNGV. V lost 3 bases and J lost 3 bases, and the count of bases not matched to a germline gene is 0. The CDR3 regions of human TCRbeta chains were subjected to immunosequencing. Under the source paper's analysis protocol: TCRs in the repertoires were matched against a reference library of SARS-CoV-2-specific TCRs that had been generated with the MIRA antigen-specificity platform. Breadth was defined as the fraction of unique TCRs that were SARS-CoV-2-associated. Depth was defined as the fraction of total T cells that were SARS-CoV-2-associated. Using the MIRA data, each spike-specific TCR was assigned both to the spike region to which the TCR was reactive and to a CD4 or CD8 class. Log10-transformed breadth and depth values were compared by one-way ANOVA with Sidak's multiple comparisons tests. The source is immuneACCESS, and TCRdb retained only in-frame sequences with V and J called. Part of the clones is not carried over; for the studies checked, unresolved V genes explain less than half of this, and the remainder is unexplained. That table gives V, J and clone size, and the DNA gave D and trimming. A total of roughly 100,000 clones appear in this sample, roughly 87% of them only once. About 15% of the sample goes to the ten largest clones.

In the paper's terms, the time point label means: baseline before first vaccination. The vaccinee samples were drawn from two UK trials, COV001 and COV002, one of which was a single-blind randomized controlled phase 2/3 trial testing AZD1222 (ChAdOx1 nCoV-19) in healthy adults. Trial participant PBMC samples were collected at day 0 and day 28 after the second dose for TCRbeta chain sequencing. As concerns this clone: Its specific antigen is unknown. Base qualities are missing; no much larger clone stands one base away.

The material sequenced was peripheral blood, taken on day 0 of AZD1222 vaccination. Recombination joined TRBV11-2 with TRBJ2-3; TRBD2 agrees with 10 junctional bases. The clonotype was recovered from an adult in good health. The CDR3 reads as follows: CASSLGLATDTQYF. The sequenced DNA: TGTGCCAGCAGCTTGGGACTAGCGACAGATACGCAGTATTTT.